The clone carrying this T cell receptor (delta chain) was observed a handful of times. Its antigen remains unidentified. This sequence is one base from a far larger clone and is likely a read error. Distinct nucleotide sequences in the sample also encode this CDR3. The CDR3 loop spans 23 amino acids. The germline CDR1 and CDR2 sequences are TSWWSYY and QGS. The sample comes from a study of γδ T cells in repeated Plasmodium falciparum infection. Study in general: Malian children with intense seasonal malaria exposure were compared with matched Australian children. Malian samples came from no-transmission periods or across acute febrile malaria episodes. General study points: Vdelta2-negative gammadelta repertoires appeared less diverse and less shared in Malian than Australian children. Over time and infection, Vgamma9/Vdelta2+ repertoires remained highly stable and polyclonal.

Flow sorting of PBMC yielded separate Vgamma9/Vdelta2+ and Vdelta2-negative gammadelta T cell populations for bulk repertoire analysis. TCRdb re-processed the multiplex PCR reads via CATT. The table shows around 50,000 delta-chain clones, with over 1.5% occurring only once. The V call is TRDV1, the J call TRDJ1, with 9 bases lining up with TRDD3. TCRdb does not report a J gene; here it was assigned by matching the DNA to germline references. This clonotype was obtained from a pool of human donors (malaria-infected and uninfected, not separated). Sequenced material: gamma-delta T cells from blood. CDR3 DNA: TGTGCCTTCCATACCTCCTTTCTACGGGTACTGGGGGACCAGCTGGGGGACACCGATAAACTCATCTTT. It encodes CAFHTSFLRVLGDQLGDTDKLIF.